By its share, the clone carrying this T cell receptor (beta chain) is medium-sized. The data are from a study of T cells in Graves' hyperthyroidism and ophthalmopathy. Regions amplified from RNA transcripts were the TCR beta CDR3 regions. The primer set for the first-round RT-PCR of the TCR CDR3 was HTBI. MiXCR, run by TCRdb on the multiplex PCR reads, gives a single entry per CDR3 protein. The data show 50,000 to 60,000 distinct CDR3 sequences, around 50% seen once. Specimen: blood. The TCR sequence derives from a woman aged 25 to 39 with Graves' ophthalmopathy.

CDR3 residues: CSARDPGLSNQPQHF. CDR3 bases: TGCAGTGCTAGAGACCCGGGGCTGAGCAATCAGCCCCAGCATTTT. The gene calls are TRBV20-1 and TRBJ1-5; TRBD1 might be the D (5 bases). V lost 0 bases and J 1 base, leaving 10 bases between the germline ends. The CDR3 contains 15 residues. Germline V gene lookup returns CDR1 DFQATT and CDR2 SNEGSKA (reference sequence).